This T cell receptor beta chain was identified in a study of CD4 T cells in relation to SARS-CoV-2 and coronaviruses. Study observations and caveats: Memory recall responses, not primary responses primed in culture, are what the assay detects. Crossreactive clones expanded significantly less to SARS-CoV-2 than monoreactive clones. Each donor contributed either pre-pandemic or post-infection samples, not both.

This CDR3 is 14 amino acids long. CDR1 is SGHVS, CDR2 FQNEAQ, per germline. V dropped 3 bases and J dropped 8; count of bases not matched to a gene: 8. Assay used: immunoSEQ multiplex PCR; TCRdb lists only in-frame clones, some missing. This table has some 65,000 clones, around 87% appearing once. Unexposed donor CD4+ T cells date from about 2011-2018, before the COVID-19 pandemic. CD4 enrichment then naive enrichment separated naive from memory CD4+ cells. Worth noting for this clone: Its specificity is not known.

The clonotype originates from a human donor in good health. The sequenced sample was memory CD4+ T cells from PBMCs. This chain connects TRBV7-8 to TRBJ2-3; 7 bases align to TRBD1. CDR3 loop: CASSLTDRVGTQYF. The CDR3 region has the DNA TGTGCCAGCAGCTTGACCGACAGGGTTGGTACGCAGTATTTT. The variable domain in full, with the rest retrieved from reference TRBV7-8 and TRBJ2-3, is GAGVSQSPRYKVAKRGQDVALRCDPISGHVSLFWYQQALGQGPEFLTYFQNEAQLDKSGLPSDRFFAERPEGSVSTLKIQRTQQEDSAVYLCASSLTDRVGTQYFGPGTRLTVL.